This is a list of T cell receptor beta chains from one sample in a study of control samples from healthy donors and cancer patients. The assay was immunoSEQ multiplex PCR, and TCRdb's table has in-frame clones only and misses some. The table lists approximately 89,000 clones, roughly nine tenths of them singletons, with around a fifth in the top ten. The sequenced sample was blood. These receptors all come from a man aged 25 to 40 in good health. Both conserved end residues are part of each CDR3. Fields, in order: CDR3 DNA, CDR3 protein, D gene, V gene, clone size, J gene. The D gene is left open where the match is weak. Clone size is stated in some rows and not others, as once, few, many or a class when expanded.

DNA: TGTGCCAGCAGTTACGGGAAGGGCGTCGCTAACACAGATACGCAGTATTTT
CDR3: CASSYGKGVANTDTQYF
D: NA
V: TRBV6-2/TRBV6-3
size: NA
J: TRBJ2-3

DNA: TGTGCCAGCAGCTTAGCAGGGCACAATTCACCCCTCCACTTT
CDR3: CASSLAGHNSPLHF
D: NA
V: TRBV11-2
size: NA
J: TRBJ1-6

DNA: TGTGCCAGCAGTCCAATTCTAAACACCGGGGAGCTGTTTTTT
CDR3: CASSPILNTGELFF
D: NA
V: TRBV7-3
size: NA
J: TRBJ2-2

DNA: TGTGCCAGCAGCTTAGCGGGGGGATACGAGCAGTACTTC
CDR3: CASSLAGGYEQYF
D: NA
V: TRBV7-2
size: NA
J: TRBJ2-7

DNA: TGTGCCAGCAGCAAATCTAAGTCCGTAGCCAAAAACATTCAGTACTTC
CDR3: CASSKSKSVAKNIQYF
D: NA
V: TRBV21-1
size: NA
J: TRBJ2-4

DNA: TGTGCCAGTAGTATAGGTACCGGGAGCCAGCATTTT
CDR3: CASSIGTGSQHF
D: NA
V: TRBV19
size: NA
J: TRBJ1-5

DNA: TGTGCCTGGAAAATTCCCCCCGTGGGAGCCGCCTGGAATTCACCCCTCCACTTT
CDR3: CAWKIPPVGAAWNSPLHF
D: NA
V: TRBV30
size: NA
J: TRBJ1-6

DNA: TGTGCCAATCTCGCCAACTATGGCTACACCTTC
CDR3: CANLANYGYTF
D: NA
V: TRBV2
size: once
J: TRBJ1-2

DNA: TGTGCCAGCAGTTCTTGGAGTGAAGCTTTCTTT
CDR3: CASSSWSEAFF
D: NA
V: TRBV6-5
size: NA
J: TRBJ1-1

DNA: TGTGCCAGCAGCGAGGGACAGGGGGGCTACTATGGCTACACCTTC
CDR3: CASSEGQGGYYGYTF
D: TRBD1
V: TRBV9
size: few
J: TRBJ1-2

DNA: TGTGCCAGCAGTGATTACACCGGGGAGCTGTTTTTT
CDR3: CASSDYTGELFF
D: NA
V: TRBV2
size: NA
J: TRBJ2-2

DNA: TGCGCCAGCAGCCAAGACTATAGCGGTAGCACAGATACGCAGTATTTT
CDR3: CASSQDYSGSTDTQYF
D: NA
V: TRBV4-1
size: NA
J: TRBJ2-3

DNA: TGTGCCAGCAGCCTCAGGGGCACTGAAGCTTTCTTT
CDR3: CASSLRGTEAFF
D: NA
V: TRBV9
size: NA
J: TRBJ1-1

DNA: TGCAGCGTTGAAGATTACAATGAGCAGTTCTTC
CDR3: CSVEDYNEQFF
D: NA
V: TRBV29-1
size: many
J: TRBJ2-1